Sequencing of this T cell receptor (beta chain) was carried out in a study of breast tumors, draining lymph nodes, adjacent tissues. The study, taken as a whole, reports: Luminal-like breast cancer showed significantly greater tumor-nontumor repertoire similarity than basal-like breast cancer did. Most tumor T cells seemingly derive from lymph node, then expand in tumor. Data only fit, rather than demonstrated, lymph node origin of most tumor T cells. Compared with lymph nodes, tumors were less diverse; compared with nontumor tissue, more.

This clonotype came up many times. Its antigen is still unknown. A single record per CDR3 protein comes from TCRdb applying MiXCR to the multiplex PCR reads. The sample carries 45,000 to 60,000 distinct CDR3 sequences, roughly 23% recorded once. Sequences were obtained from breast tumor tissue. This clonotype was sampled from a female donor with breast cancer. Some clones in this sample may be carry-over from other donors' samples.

CDR3 sequence (DNA): TGTGCCTGGAGTGTATCGGGATTCGGGGGACAGCCCCAGCATTTT. This gives the protein CAWSVSGFGGQPQHF. The J gene is TRBJ1-5, the V gene TRBV30, with D possibly matching TRBD1 (5 bases). The germline V gene encodes CDR1 GTSNPN and CDR2 SVGIG (reference sequence). Trimming pared 0 bases from V and 7 bases from J, leaving 16 bases between. The CDR3 spans 15 residues.